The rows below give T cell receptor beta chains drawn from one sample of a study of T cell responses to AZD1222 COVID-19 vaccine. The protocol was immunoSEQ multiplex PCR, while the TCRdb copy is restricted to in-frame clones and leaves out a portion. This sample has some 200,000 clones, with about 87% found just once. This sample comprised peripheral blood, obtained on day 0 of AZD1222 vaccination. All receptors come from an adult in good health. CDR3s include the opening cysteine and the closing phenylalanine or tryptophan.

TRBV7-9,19,CASSLAPLGQGRANQPQHF
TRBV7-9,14,CASSPGQGGYGYTF
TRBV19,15,CASSVAGGNYNEQFF
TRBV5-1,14,CASTKRLADNEQFF
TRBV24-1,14,CATSASGSYNEQFF
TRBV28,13,CASSWGVNTEAFF
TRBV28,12,CASTTRDYGYTF
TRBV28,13,CASSYQGVYGYTF
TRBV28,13,CASSADRVGEQYF
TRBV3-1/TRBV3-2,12,CASSQALYEQYF
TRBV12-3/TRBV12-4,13,CASSKQGLEPQHF
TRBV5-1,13,CASSFTGNTEAFF
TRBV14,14,CASSLSNSGNTIYF
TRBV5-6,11,CASSTGYGYTF
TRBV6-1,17,CASSEGPRGGHTGELFF
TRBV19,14,CASRMLGGDQPQHF
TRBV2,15,CASGGGTRGTGELFF
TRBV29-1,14,CSVVGRQGVAEAFF
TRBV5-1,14,CASSTTVSNEKLFF
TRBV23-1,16,CASSQSGDGANEKLFF
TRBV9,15,CASSGQDRSYYGYTF
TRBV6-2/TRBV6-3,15,CASSSHQGTTDTQYF
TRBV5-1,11,CASSLEREAFF
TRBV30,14,CACSQGASNYGYTF
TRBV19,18,CASTQSPQRTGRNYGYTF
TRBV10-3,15,CATKRAFGARQPQHF
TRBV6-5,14,CASSHRGHQETQYF
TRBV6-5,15,CASSPPDRAATEAFF
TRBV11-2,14,CASMGGLSTGELFF
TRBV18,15,CASSPVSSYNSPLHF
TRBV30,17,CAWSRQGTGGLNTEAFF
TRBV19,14,CASSITLAVYEQYF
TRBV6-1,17,CASSERGVGSGANVLTF
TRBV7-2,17,CASSLGSAGVRYNEQFF
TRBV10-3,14,CAISRDRDTGELFF
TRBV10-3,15,CAIRETGGSYNEQFF
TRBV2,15,CASSAAGGWDEKLFF